This T cell receptor (beta chain) came from a study of blood T cell repertoires in COVID-19. Germline values: CDR1 LGHDT, CDR2 YNNKEL (reference sequence). This CDR3 spans 13 amino acids. Trimming removed 3 bases from V and 5 bases from J, with 10 bases in between. A word on this clone: The sample carries other DNA sequences with the same CDR3.

Study processing details: Amplified reference gene primers provided the basis for estimating nucleated cell counts. TCRdb's table, derived via immunoSEQ multiplex PCR, lists solely in-frame clones and lacks some. V, J and clone size derive from that table, while D and trimming were established from the DNA sequence. The data hold fewer than 120,000 clones, with approximately 70% observed a single time. Sequencing was carried out using peripheral blood. The TCR sequence derives from a woman between 55 and 75 years old with acute or convalescent COVID-19. The V gene is TRBV3-1 (or the pseudogene TRBV3-2), the J gene TRBJ2-5, with D unresolved. Here the CDR3 reads CASSQVPGETQYF. The CDR3 nucleotides read TGTGCCAGCAGCCAGGTTCCCGGGGAGACCCAGTACTTC.